This T cell receptor beta chain was captured by sequencing in a study of blood T cells in healthy people across ages. Using a J-beta primer mix together with a sample-barcoded 5' primer, a second PCR was run for about 7 to 12 cycles. Each CDR3 protein is one row after TCRdb ran MiXCR on the 5' RACE reads. The sample consists of around 2 million distinct CDR3 sequences, around 42% of them appearing once. This CDR3 region has 14 residues. From germline, CDR1 is LGHNA and CDR2 YNFKEQ. Trimming pared 4 bases from V and 9 bases from J, leaving 16 bases between. The TCR originated in a human donor in good health. Source material: blood. V gene TRBV4-2 combines with J gene TRBJ2-4; D possibly corresponds to TRBD1 (6 bases). The CDR3 loop reads CASSREAGAGIQYF. Here the CDR3 DNA reads TGTGCCAGCAGCCGCGAGGCAGGGGCCGGCATTCAGTACTTC.